The sample holds many counts of the clone carrying this TCR beta chain. Its antigen is unknown. The entry originates in a study of CD8 T cells in ankylosing spondylitis. Study-level findings and limits: In the blood and synovial fluid of reactive arthritis, some motif variants had been previously reported. Characteristic, it appeared, of ankylosing spondylitis blood was a TCR beta motif of roughly eight highly homologous variants. Within peripheral blood, clones linked to disease were CD8+ and relatively rare.

The germline V gene has CDR1 DFQATT and CDR2 SNEGSKA (reference sequence). The V gene end was trimmed by 5 bases and the J gene end by 4 bases; junction bases not matched to a gene: 6. This CDR3 spans 13 amino acids. The TCR beta libraries were generated through quantitative 5'-RACE incorporating molecular barcodes. TCRdb reanalysed the 5' RACE reads using MiXCR and keeps one entry per CDR3 protein. The sample includes 90,000 to 100,000 distinct CDR3 sequences, roughly 8.3% of them seen just once. The sequencing sample was made of blood, either unsorted or a sorted T cell fraction (not recorded which). The gene calls are TRBV20-1 and TRBJ1-2; TRBD1 matches 8 bases. This receptor was taken from a male donor with ankylosing spondylitis or in good health (not recorded which). The CDR3 DNA reads as TGCAGTGCTTTAGACAGGGGCCTCTATGGCTACACCTTC. Translation gives CSALDRGLYGYTF.